The source of this T cell receptor (beta chain) is a study of Graves' ophthalmopathy and Graves' hyperthyroidism. Study-wide results and caveats: Ophthalmopathy progression was predicted by the model at more than 55% sensitivity and less than 75% specificity. Blood also contained most of the expanded thyroid clonotypes above 0.001 frequency.

Germline CDR1 and CDR2: SGHRS and YFSETQ. The CDR3 extends over 13 amino acids. Using RNA transcripts, the TCR beta CDR3 regions were amplified. HTBI-primed first-round RT-PCR preceded second-round multiplex PCR. One entry per CDR3 protein, called by TCRdb with MiXCR from the multiplex PCR reads. The data show about 740,000 distinct CDR3 sequences, 40% seen once. Moderate-to-severe activity, with CAS ≥3, NOSPECS ≥4 and duration under 3 months, characterized the donors with ophthalmopathy. Excluded were patients with other autoimmune diseases, uncontrolled infections, pregnancy or lactation. Points on this clonotype: Its target is not known. One end of the junction varies from germline; a read error may be responsible.

The gene calls are TRBV5-1 and TRBJ2-7, with 9 bases aligning to TRBD1. The sequenced material came from peripheral blood. This TCR was recovered from an adult man with Graves' ophthalmopathy. The CDR3 reads CASKGTGPGELYF. CDR3 nucleotides: TGCGCCAGCAAGGGGACAGGGCCCGGGGAGCTGTACTTC.